Below, one TCR beta chain is given with its context. Antigen: not known. Here immunoSEQ multiplex PCR was the method, and the copy in TCRdb shows in-frame clones only, minus some. Here the sample spans a few million clones, approximately 94% being singletons. This entry comes from a study of shared clonotypes between healthy human individuals. The CDR3 is 17 amino acids. The V end lost 5 bases, the J end lost 6 bases, and 22 bases lay between the germline ends. Germline values: CDR1 LNHDA, CDR2 SQIVND (reference sequence). Overall study findings and caveats: An effect of sequencing depth on clonotype sharing among donors was expected.

Input material: naive CD4+ T cells sorted from blood. Subset in this sample: CD45RA+ positively selected. The chain carries TRBV19 and TRBJ2-2, with D hard to call. The receptor was derived from a man aged 18 to 29 in good health. In DNA form, the CDR3 reads TGTGCCAGTAGTCAGTGGGTGGCGGTCCTGGCTCCCGGGGAGCTGTTTTTT. This translates into CASSQWVAVLAPGELFF.